The present TCR beta chain was sequenced within a study of Tregs in tolerant kidney transplant recipients. Germline loops: CDR1 SGHRS, CDR2 YFSETQ. The CDR3 is made up of 15 amino acids. V lost 6 bases to trimming and J lost 7 bases; unmatched junction nucleotides: 7. Generated by immunoSEQ multiplex PCR, the TCRdb table keeps only in-frame clones and is missing some. The table lists about 77,000 clones, 95% to 98% of them singletons. Unstimulated regulatory T cells (CD4+CD25+CD127-), CD4+CD25- non-regulatory cells, CD4 and CD8 cells were FACS-sorted from thawed PBMCs. The TCR sequence derives from a human donor who received a combined kidney and bone marrow transplant. The sequencing here drew on CD4+ T cells from blood, taken before the transplant. The V and J genes are TRBV5-1 and TRBJ1-4, with 12 bases that match TRBD1. The CDR3 is CASNTGTGGFEKLFF. CDR3 bases: TGCGCCAGCAACACCGGGACAGGGGGCTTTGAAAAACTGTTTTTT.